The T cell receptor beta chain under discussion was sequenced for a study of cytomegalovirus exposure and HLA in healthy donors. Broader study findings: In the 120 validation repertoires, just under 95% of cluster scores exceeded 0, per a later analysis.

Germline V gene lookup returns CDR1 MDHEN and CDR2 SYDVKM. Germline trimming cut 2 bases from V and 8 bases from J; bases unmatched to any gene: 9. CDR3 length: 16 amino acids. The table came from immunoSEQ multiplex PCR; TCRdb's copy has only in-frame clones and leaves some out. The top ten hold under 0.4% of the sample, which has under 300,000 clones, around 87% seen once. The count of this clone is one. As yet, its antigen is unknown. V is TRBV28 and J is TRBJ1-4; 9 bases are a match to TRBD1. This receptor was identified in a woman aged 18-30 years in good health and CMV-seronegative. Sequences were obtained from PBMCs. CDR3 in DNA: TGTGCCAGCAGTTTAAGCGGACAGGGGACGGGGGAAAAACTGTTTTTT. This encodes CASSLSGQGTGEKLFF.